The 2 T cell receptor beta chains reported below all come from one sample, sequenced in a study of human T cells and chemical hapten exposure. One entry per CDR3 protein results from TCRdb running MiXCR on the RACE reads. The sample lists some 400,000 distinct CDR3 sequences; about 4.8% were seen once. The time point is: patch test 1, 2 weeks after DPC sensitization. Indicated treatment: therapeutic diphenylcyclopropenone sensitization with weekly scalp DPC. Sequences were derived from whole blood, sampled in connection with sensitization to the hapten diphenylcyclopropenone (DPC). The source is a woman in her forties or fifties with alopecia areata. Some clones in this sample may be carry-over from other donors' samples.

This clonotype showed up many times. The CDR3 here is CASSLAGSGEQFF. The CDR3 coding sequence is TGTGCCAGCAGCTTAGCAGGGTCGGGGGAGCAGTTCTTC. The V and J genes are TRBV7-2 and TRBJ2-1, with D maybe TRBD2 (5 bases). V gave up 0 bases and J gave up 10 bases, with 10 bases separating them. The CDR3 length is 13 residues. CDR1 SGHTA and CDR2 FQGNSA come from the germline V gene. The variable domain in full, completed from reference TRBV7-2 and TRBJ2-1, reads GAGVSQSPSNKVTEKGKDVELRCDPISGHTALYWYRQSLGQGLEFLIYFQGNSAPDKSGLPSDRFSAERTGGSVSTLTIQRTQQEDSAVYLCASSLAGSGEQFFGPGTRLTVL.

This clonotype was observed many times. The V call is TRBV20-1, the J call TRBJ1-5; D remains ambiguous. Between the trimmed V and J ends, which lost 5 bases and 6 bases, there was a span of 11 bases. The V gene's germline CDR1 is DFQATT and CDR2 SNEGSKA (reference sequence). CDR3 length: 12 amino acids. CDR3 in amino acids: CSAEIPGQPQHF. The CDR3 nucleotides read TGCAGTGCTGAAATCCCCGGTCAGCCCCAGCATTTT.